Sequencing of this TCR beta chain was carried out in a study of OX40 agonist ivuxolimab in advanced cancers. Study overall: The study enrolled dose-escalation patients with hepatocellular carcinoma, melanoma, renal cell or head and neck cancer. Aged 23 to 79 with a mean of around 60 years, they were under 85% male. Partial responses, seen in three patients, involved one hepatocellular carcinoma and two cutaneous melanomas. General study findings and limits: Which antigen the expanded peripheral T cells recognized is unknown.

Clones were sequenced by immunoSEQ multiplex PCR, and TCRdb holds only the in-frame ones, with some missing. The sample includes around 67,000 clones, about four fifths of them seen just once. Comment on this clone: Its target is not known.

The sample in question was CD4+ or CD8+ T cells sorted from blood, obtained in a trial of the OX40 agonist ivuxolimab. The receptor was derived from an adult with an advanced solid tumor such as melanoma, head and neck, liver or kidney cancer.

The CDR3 loop is CASSSTLAGVSYEQYF. CDR3 bases: TGTGCCAGCAGTTCCACCCTAGCGGGCGTTTCCTACGAGCAGTACTTC. The V gene is TRBV6-5, the J gene TRBJ2-7; 8 nucleotides align to TRBD2. This CDR3 comprises 16 residues. Unmatched junction bases numbered 9, after V lost 4 bases and J lost 1 base. Looked up from germline, CDR1 is MNHEY and CDR2 is SVGAGI.